Sequencing of this TCR beta chain was carried out in a study of beta chain features in type 1 diabetes. CDR3 length equals 13 residues. The ends lost 5 bases at V and 12 bases at J; junction bases unmatched: 5. Germline CDR1 LNHDA, CDR2 SQIVND (reference sequence). As to this clone: The antigen is not known.

Study observations and caveats: Moderately but significantly shorter TCRB CDR3s were found in Type 1 diabetes patients in all four CD4+ subsets. In the patient group, naive, central memory and Treg TCRB repertoires seemed more alike than in the healthy donor group. Shorter templates may be favored by PCR, equally so in patients and controls.

Reverse transcribing all isolated RNA meant expressed TCRB transcripts were sequenced. TCRdb's table, derived via immunoSEQ multiplex PCR, lists solely in-frame clones and lacks some. The sample has some 640,000 clones; around 15% are singletons. Every donor provided one heparinised blood draw, which averaged approximately 120 mL. Staining for CD45RO/CCR7/CD25/CD127/CD95/CD27 allowed sorting of CD4+ naive, central memory, regulatory and stem cell-like memory cells. V is TRBV19 and J is TRBJ2-1; 12 nucleotides agree with TRBD1. The origin of this receptor is a man younger than 30 with type 1 diabetes. The sample comprised naive CD4+ T cells from blood. The DNA of the CDR3 is TGTGCCAGTAGTGGAGGGACAGGGGGCTGGCAGTTCTTC. This sequence encodes CASSGGTGGWQFF.